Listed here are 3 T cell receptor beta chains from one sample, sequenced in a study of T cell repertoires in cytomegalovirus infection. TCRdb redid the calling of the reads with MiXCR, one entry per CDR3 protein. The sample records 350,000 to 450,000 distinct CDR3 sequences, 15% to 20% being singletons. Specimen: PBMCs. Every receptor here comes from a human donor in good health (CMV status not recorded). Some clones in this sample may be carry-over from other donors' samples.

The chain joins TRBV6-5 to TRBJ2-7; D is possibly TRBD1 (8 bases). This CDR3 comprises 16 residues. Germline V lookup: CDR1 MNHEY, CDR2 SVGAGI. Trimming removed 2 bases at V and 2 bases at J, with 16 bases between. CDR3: CASSYGGTGGAYEQYF. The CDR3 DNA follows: TGTGCCAGCAGTTACGGTGGAACAGGGGGGGCCTACGAGCAGTACTTC.

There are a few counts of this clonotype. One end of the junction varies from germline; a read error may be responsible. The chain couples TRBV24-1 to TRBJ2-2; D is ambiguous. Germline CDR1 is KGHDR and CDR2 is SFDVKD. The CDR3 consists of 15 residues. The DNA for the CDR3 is TGTGCCACCAGTACCCTCCGCCTTGACACCGAGGAGCTGTTTTTT. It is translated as CATSTLRLDTEELFF.

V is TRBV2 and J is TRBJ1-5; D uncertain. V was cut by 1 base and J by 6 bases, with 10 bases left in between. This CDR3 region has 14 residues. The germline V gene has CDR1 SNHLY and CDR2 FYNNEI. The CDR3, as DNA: TGTGCCAGCAGTGAAGTCGGGGAGGTTCAGCCCCAGCATTTT. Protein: CASSEVGEVQPQHF.